This entry is about one T cell receptor beta chain. There is no known antigen for this receptor. Per-base qualities were not stored, and no clone one base away is much larger. The collaborating institutions used their own protocols to collect whole blood in K2EDTA tubes. Collaborator samples were shipped for TCRbeta analysis as frozen whole blood, isolated PBMCs, or DNA extracted from either sample type. This record belongs to a study of blood T cell repertoires in COVID-19 (dated by TCRdb to about 2020). Background for the entire study: Collaborator samples came from the United States, Italy and Spain and covered acute and convalescent phases of COVID-19. The samples were drawn from two sources: the first 160 participants of the ongoing ImmuneRACE study, and 1,200 or so subjects contributed by 6 global collaborators. The sample metadata nearly always contained a de-identified subject ID, COVID-19 status, age in years and sex. Where HLA class I and class II types were available, the types were taken from metadata supplied by the sample provider, not from assay-based typing. The prospective study material was composed of cDNA or gDNA derived from T cells, B-cell-depleted T cells, or PBMCs. Subjects who had been exposed to COVID-19, were actively infected with it, or had recovered from it provided the deeply sampled blood TCRbeta repertoires that made up the dataset. The repertoires were released in a freely available public database meant as a resource for research on the immune response to SARS-CoV-2. What the study reported, not specific to this receptor: Clinical and demographic metadata were provided uncurated, with the amount varying by source and participant.

V lost 3 bases and J lost 8 bases; the stretch between them is 12 bases long. The CDR3 contains 13 residues, cysteine and phenylalanine counted. The kept DNA is CDR3 alone, 39 bases in frame from the first base. In the germline V gene, CDR1 corresponds to KGHDR and CDR2 to SFDVKD. TCRbeta CDR3 regions were amplified from genomic DNA using the immunoSEQ Assay, a bias-controlled multiplex PCR. Per the authors' processing: Nucleated cell counts per sample were estimated from amplification of reference gene primers within the assay. To quantify the absolute abundance of each unique TCRbeta CDR3 rearrangement, sequence reads were collapsed and filtered. For each sample, productive Simpson clonality was calculated by taking the square root of Simpson's diversity index across productive rearrangements. Here the immuneACCESS table is served through TCRdb, limited to in-frame sequences with V and J called. Missing clones are a known gap in these copies; in checked studies unresolved V genes cover under half, and the rest lacks a known reason. V, J and clone size reflect that table, while D and trimming were determined from the DNA. This sample has 140,000 or so clones in its table, and 88% of those were observed once. The ten largest clones take up about 11% of the sample.

The specimen was peripheral blood. This sequence uses TRBV24-1 and TRBJ1-2; tentative D gene TRBD1, with 6 bases matching. This receptor was obtained from a man aged 55 to 69 with active or convalescent COVID-19. The CDR3 in this case is CATSDNRQEGYTF. The base sequence is TGTGCCACCAGTGATAACAGACAGGAGGGCTACACCTTC.